Many counts were recorded for the clone carrying this T cell receptor (beta chain). Its antigen is not identified. The data are from a study of blood T cells in healthy people across ages. Through a sample-barcoded 5' primer and a J-beta primer mix, a second PCR was run for roughly 6 to 11 cycles. TCRdb re-called the 5' RACE reads through MiXCR, storing one row per CDR3 protein. Of more than 1 million distinct CDR3 sequences listed, 45% are singletons. Points from the study as a whole: Changes in expanded clonotypes were possibly confounded, as the CMV status of donors was unknown.

The V end lost 5 bases, the J end lost 2 bases, and 15 bases lay between the germline ends. The CDR3 loop spans 15 amino acids. Per germline, CDR1 MGHRA and CDR2 YSYEKL. The chain carries TRBV4-1 and TRBJ1-2; possible D gene TRBD1, 5 bases. The sample comprised blood. This clonotype originated in a woman aged 60-75 years in good health. CDR3 nucleotide sequence: TGCGCCAGCAGCGAGCCTGGGGCAGGGAACTATGGCTACACCTTC. The encoded protein is CASSEPGAGNYGYTF.